The 2 T cell receptor beta chains below come from one sample, sequenced in a study of post-analysis software for immune sequencing data. What these receptors recognize is not known. General study findings and limits: The study found TRBV5-6, TRBV5-1 and TRBV20-1 among 4 or 5 TRBV segments more frequent in patients than controls.

Unique molecular identifiers tagged the TCR beta cDNA libraries. MiXCR, applied by TCRdb to the PCR reads, yields one record per CDR3 protein. Among some 800,000 distinct CDR3 sequences listed, about 43% were seen once. The sample was blood. The receptors here all came from a girl aged 5 to 17 with multiple sclerosis.

This clonotype has more than one count but fewer than ten. V usage is TRBV10-3 and J usage is TRBJ2-3; the match to TRBD1 covers 8 bases. Looked up from germline, CDR1 is ENHRY and CDR2 is SYGVKD. V trimming: 6 bases; J trimming: 7 bases; junction bases outside the gene matches: 12. CDR3 length equals 15 residues. CDR3 DNA: TGTGCCATCAGCGCCAGGGGGCCCGACACGTATACGCAGTATTTT. Protein sequence: CAISARGPDTYTQYF.

The chain uses TRBV20-1 and TRBJ2-5; no definite D call. This CDR3 comprises 12 residues. CDR1 and CDR2 (germline): DFQATT, SNEGSKA (reference sequence). The V end lost 0 bases, the J end lost 4 bases, and 6 bases lay between the germline ends. DNA for the CDR3: TGCAGTGCTAGAGATAGGGCAGAGACCCAGTACTTC. It yields the protein CSARDRAETQYF.